This entry describes one T cell receptor beta chain. Libraries were prepared by immunoSEQ multiplex PCR; TCRdb keeps only in-frame clonotypes and omits some of them. The sample records about 49,000 clones, 75% to 90% being singletons. The source of the sample is a study of OX40 agonist ivuxolimab in advanced cancers. Overall study context: The dose-escalation group included hepatocellular carcinoma, melanoma, renal cell carcinoma and head and neck cancer.

Germline CDR1 MNHEY, CDR2 SVGAGI. The CDR3 consists of 12 residues. V was cut by 6 bases and J by 7 bases, with 12 bases left in between. V and J are TRBV6-5 and TRBJ1-1; TRBD1 is a possible D gene (6 bases). The clonotype was recovered from an adult with an advanced solid tumor such as melanoma, head and neck, liver or kidney cancer. Sequenced material: CD4+ or CD8+ T cells sorted from blood, taken in a trial of the OX40 agonist ivuxolimab. The CDR3: CASRRDRLEAFF. The CDR3 coding sequence is TGTGCCAGCAGAAGAGACAGGCTTGAAGCTTTCTTT.